Following are 10 T cell receptor beta chains from one sample sequenced in a study of beta chain features in type 1 diabetes. Study observations and caveats: Moderate yet significant TCRB CDR3 shortening was seen in Type 1 diabetes patients in all four CD4+ subsets.

The isolated RNA, all of it, was reverse transcribed, so expressed TCRB transcripts were what got sequenced. TCRdb's table, derived via immunoSEQ multiplex PCR, lists solely in-frame clones and lacks some. The data contain 50,000 or so clones, around 45% of them seen just once; the ten biggest clones take up 1.4%. Which antigens these TCRs recognize remains unknown. Material for sequencing was Tregs from blood. The source of these receptors is a man aged 25-45 years with type 1 diabetes.

This clone turned up a few times. The chain uses TRBV28 and TRBJ1-3; a possible D gene is TRBD1 (6 bases). The germline CDR1 and CDR2 sequences are MDHEN and SYDVKM. V lost 2 bases and J lost 0, with 8 bases in between. This CDR3 is built from 15 residues. The CDR3 sequence: CASSLGGSSGNTIYF. Written as DNA, the CDR3 is TGTGCCAGCAGTTTAGGGGGCAGCTCTGGAAACACCATATATTTT.

This clone was counted a few times. The chain has TRBV7-9 and TRBJ1-1, with TRBD1 matching over 7 bases. Per germline, CDR1 SEHNR and CDR2 FQNEAQ (reference sequence). This CDR3 has 13 amino acids. Trimming cost V 4 bases and J 8 bases; bases outside gene matches: 7. The CDR3 is CASSSDRVGEAFF. The CDR3 DNA sequence: TGTGCCAGCAGCTCAGACAGGGTCGGAGAAGCTTTCTTT. The whole variable domain, filled in from reference TRBV7-9 and TRBJ1-1, reads DTGVSQNPRHKITKRGQNVTFRCDPISEHNRLYWYRQTLGQGPEFLTYFQNEAQLEKSRLLSDRFSAERPKGSFSTLEIQRTEQGDSAMYLCASSSDRVGEAFFGQGTRLTVV.

This clone was seen once. The chain is built from TRBV5-1 and TRBJ1-2; D might be TRBD1 (6 bases). This CDR3 spans 13 amino acids. Trimming removed 4 bases from V and 3 bases from J, with 10 bases in between. Germline V gene lookup returns CDR1 SGHRS and CDR2 YFSETQ. The CDR3 DNA reads as TGCGCCAGCAGCCCGGACAGTGACTATGGCTACACCTTC. Protein: CASSPDSDYGYTF.

The chain couples TRBV7-2 to TRBJ2-5; perhaps TRBD1 as D (6 bases). There are 14 residues in the CDR3. Trimming removed 6 bases at V and 2 bases at J, with 13 bases between. Germline CDR1 reads SGHTA; CDR2 reads FQGNSA. The CDR3 bases are TGTGCCAGCAGACGGACAGTTGTACAAGAGACCCAGTACTTC. Protein: CASRRTVVQETQYF.

This clone has more than one count but fewer than ten. J is TRBJ1-2 and V is TRBV25-1; no reliable D call. Deletions cut 3 bases from V and 4 bases from J, with 9 bases between. Germline lookup yields CDR1 MGHDK and CDR2 SYGVNS. There are 13 residues in the CDR3. The CDR3, as DNA: TGTGCCAGCAGTGATGGTGCGCTCTATGGCTACACCTTC. The encoded protein is CASSDGALYGYTF.

This chain connects TRBV6-5 to TRBJ2-5; D possibly corresponds to TRBD1 (6 bases). The CDR3 totals 14 residues. Per germline, CDR1 MNHEY and CDR2 SVGAGI. V dropped 4 bases and J dropped 3 bases, with 12 bases sitting between them. CDR3 loop: CASSLQGPEETQYF. The CDR3, as DNA: TGTGCCAGCAGTTTACAGGGACCTGAAGAGACCCAGTACTTC.

The V and J genes are TRBV7-8 and TRBJ2-1, with 12 bases aligning to TRBD2. Germline values: CDR1 SGHVS, CDR2 FQNEAQ. V shed 5 bases, J shed 0 bases, and the junction held 11 bases outside the gene matches. The CDR3 extends over 19 amino acids. Written as DNA, the CDR3 is TGTGCCAGCAGCAACTCACTAGCGGGAGGCCACAGCTCCTACAATGAGCAGTTCTTC. Translating gives CASSNSLAGGHSSYNEQFF.

The chain uses TRBV5-1 and TRBJ1-1; the D gene is possibly TRBD1 (5 bases). This CDR3 has 14 residues. Germline lookup yields CDR1 SGHRS and CDR2 YFSETQ. V lost 6 bases and J lost 1, with 13 bases in between. CDR3 DNA sequence: TGCGCCAGCACTCAGGGAGGAGGGAACACTGAAGCTTTCTTT. Its protein is CASTQGGGNTEAFF.

The chain has TRBV18 and TRBJ1-1; 9 nucleotides match TRBD1. CDR1 is KGHSH and CDR2 is LQKENI in the germline V gene. V lost 3 bases and J lost 6; bases outside the gene matches: 5. This CDR3 region has 14 residues. CDR3 nucleotides: TGTGCCAGCTCACCGAGGACAGGGGACCCTGAAGCTTTCTTT. Translation: CASSPRTGDPEAFF.

The chain employs TRBV7-3 and TRBJ2-5; the D gene is possibly TRBD2 (6 bases). The DNA matches TRBJ2-7 better at its end, which makes the J call doubtful. In germline, CDR1 is SGHTA, CDR2 FQGTGA. The CDR3 sequence is 13 residues long. CDR3 sequence (DNA): TGTGCCAGCAGCCCCGAGGGCGGGAACGAGCAGTACTTC. It translates to CASSPEGGNEQYF.